This TCR beta chain was found in a study of regulatory T cells in long-lasting Graves disease. The CDR3 loop spans 13 amino acids. V gave up 5 bases and J gave up 7 bases, with 17 bases separating them. Germline V gives CDR1 SQVTM, CDR2 ANQGSEA. Time point given: newly diagnosed GD, antithyroid drugs for less than 3 months. The TCR library was made from RNA extracted from PBMCs. This clonotype was observed a few times. Just one base apart from a much larger clone, this may be a read error. Arm-PCR of CDR3 regions and iRepertoire HTBI primers were used to build TCR beta libraries. TCRdb analysed the multiplex PCR reads with MiXCR anew, one entry per CDR3 protein. The sample contains around 400,000 distinct CDR3 sequences, around 11% of which appear only once. This same sample was also taken into another study, of T cells in Graves' hyperthyroidism and ophthalmopathy. From that study: Graves' hyperthyroidism was deemed stable given no ophthalmopathy progression within 18 months.

This receptor was identified in a young woman with Graves disease. The chain carries TRBV29-1 and TRBJ2-5, with D perhaps assigned TRBD1 or TRBD2 (6 bases each). The sequenced sample was peripheral blood mononuclear cells (PBMCs), obtained at new diagnosis, from a patient treated with antithyroid drugs. In DNA form, the CDR3 reads TGCAGCGTTATACTAGGGGGGCCCGGGACCCAGTACTTC. Translated: CSVILGGPGTQYF.